This TCR beta chain was captured in a study of T cells after yellow fever vaccination. A process of 5'RACE template switching, which added a universal primer site and UMIs, was used to make TCR cDNA. TCRdb reprocessed the 5' RACE reads with MiXCR, giving one entry per CDR3 protein. Of 450,000 to 550,000 distinct CDR3 sequences in the sample, 21% are singletons; the top ten hold roughly 16%. V trimming: 5 bases; J trimming: 3 bases; junction bases outside the gene matches: 7. The CDR3 spans 17 residues. Germline V lookup: CDR1 SEHNR, CDR2 FQNEAQ (reference sequence). J is TRBJ2-3 and V is TRBV7-9; 14 bases align to TRBD2. Here the sequenced sample was PBMCs, taken about 21 days after the first yellow fever vaccination. The receptor was derived from a man younger than 35 who received the YFV17D yellow fever vaccine. This CDR3 is CASSIPGLAGVTDTQYF. The DNA of the CDR3 is TGTGCCAGCAGCATTCCGGGACTAGCGGGGGTGACAGATACGCAGTATTTT.